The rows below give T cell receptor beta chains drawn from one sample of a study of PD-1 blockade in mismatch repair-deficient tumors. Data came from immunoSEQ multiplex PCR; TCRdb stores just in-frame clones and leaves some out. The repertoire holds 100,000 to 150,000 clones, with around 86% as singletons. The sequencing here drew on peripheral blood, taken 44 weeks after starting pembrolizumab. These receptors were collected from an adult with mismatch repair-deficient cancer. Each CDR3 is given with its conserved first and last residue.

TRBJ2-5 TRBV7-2 CASSPPFIHTSRETQYF
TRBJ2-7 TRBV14 CASSQSWPSSYEQYF
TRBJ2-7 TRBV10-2 CASRTSGSYPYEQYF
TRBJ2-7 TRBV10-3 CAIRRQGSNSYEQYF
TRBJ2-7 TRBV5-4 CASSLRFAPSYEQYF
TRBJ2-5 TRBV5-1 CASSPPETQYF
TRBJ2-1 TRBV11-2 CASSLVLAGNEQFF
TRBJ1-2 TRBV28 CASSLPRQGKNLGYGYTF
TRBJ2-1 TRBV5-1 CASSPNSGSYNEQFF
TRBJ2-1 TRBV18 CASSPTGVWDVNEQFF
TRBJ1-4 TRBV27 CASSFGDEKLFF
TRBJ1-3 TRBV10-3 CAISAAGPGNTIYF
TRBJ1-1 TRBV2 CASSWGDSMNTEAFF
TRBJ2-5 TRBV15 CATSRAWDRGETQYF
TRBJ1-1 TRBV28 CASSLEGDRGKDTEAFF
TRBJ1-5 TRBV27 CASNNLGGNDQPQHF
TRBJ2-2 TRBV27 CASSPLLAGELFF
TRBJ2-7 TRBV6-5 CASSLRQGRTYEQYF
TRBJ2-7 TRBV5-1 CASSLGGTATYEQYF
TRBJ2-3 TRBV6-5 CASSYLTTSLPDTQYF
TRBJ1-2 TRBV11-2 CASSLSDGNGYTF
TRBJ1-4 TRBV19 CASGYDPDRGYEKLFF
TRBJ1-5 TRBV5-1 CASSLGGGGPNQPQHF
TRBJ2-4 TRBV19 CASSLAGGSSQYF
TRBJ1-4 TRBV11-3 CASSLGRFGMTADNEKLFF
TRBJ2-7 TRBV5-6 CASSTGRGLRSYEQYF
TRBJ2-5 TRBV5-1 CASSFGGILGETQYF
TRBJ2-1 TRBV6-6 CASTKTNNNEQFF
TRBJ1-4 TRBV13 CASSLSGANEKLFF
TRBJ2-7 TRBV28 CASSLPPGQGAWEQYF
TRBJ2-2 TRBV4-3 CASSQETSGNTGELFF